This T cell receptor beta chain was sequenced during a study of a mutant IDH1 vaccine in newly diagnosed glioma. Here immunoSEQ multiplex PCR was the method, and the copy in TCRdb shows in-frame clones only, minus some. Altogether approximately 35,000 clones are present, about 56% being singletons, with the ten largest covering around 10%. The time point: week 5, during vaccination. Every vaccination contained 300 ug of the mutant IDH1 20-mer peptide and was paired with topical imiquimod. Astrocytomas that were new, WHO grade 3 or 4, IDH1-mutant and ATRX-lost were present in the donors. The V and J ends lost 4 bases and 4 bases respectively, with 14 bases between them. CDR1 and CDR2 (germline): SGDLS, YYNGEE. The CDR3 runs to 14 residues. Of note for this clone: As yet, its antigen is unknown.

The sequence derives from a woman younger than 35 with glioma. The chain couples TRBV9 to TRBJ1-2, with D possibly matching TRBD1 (5 bases). The material was PBMCs, obtained from a glioma patient whose treatment included an IDH1 peptide vaccine. CDR3 nucleotides: TGTGCCAGCAGCCCCCGTTCCGGGGGCTATGGCTACACCTTC. Residues: CASSPRSGGYGYTF.